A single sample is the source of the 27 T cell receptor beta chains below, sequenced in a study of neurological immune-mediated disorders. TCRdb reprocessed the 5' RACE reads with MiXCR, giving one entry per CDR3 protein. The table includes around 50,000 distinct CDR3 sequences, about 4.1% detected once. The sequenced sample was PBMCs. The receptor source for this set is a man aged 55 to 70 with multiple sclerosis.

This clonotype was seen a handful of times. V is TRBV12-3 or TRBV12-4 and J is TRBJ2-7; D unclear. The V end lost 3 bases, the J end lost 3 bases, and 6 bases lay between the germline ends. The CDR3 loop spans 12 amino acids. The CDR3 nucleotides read TGTGCCAGCAGTTTCTTGGGCTACGAGCAGTACTTC. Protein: CASSFLGYEQYF.

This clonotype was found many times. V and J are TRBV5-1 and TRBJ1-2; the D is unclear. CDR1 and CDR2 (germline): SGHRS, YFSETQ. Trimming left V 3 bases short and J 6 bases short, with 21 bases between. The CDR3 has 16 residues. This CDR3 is CASSSGNPTGHDGYTF. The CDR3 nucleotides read TGCGCCAGCAGCTCCGGGAATCCGACTGGCCATGATGGCTACACCTTC.

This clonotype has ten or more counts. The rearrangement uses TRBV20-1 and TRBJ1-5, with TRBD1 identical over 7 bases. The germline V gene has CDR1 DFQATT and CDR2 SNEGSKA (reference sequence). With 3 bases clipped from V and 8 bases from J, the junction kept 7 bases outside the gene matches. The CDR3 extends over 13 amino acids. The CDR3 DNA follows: TGCAGTGCTAGTACAGGGGAACGGGAGCCCCAGCATTTT. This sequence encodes CSASTGEREPQHF.

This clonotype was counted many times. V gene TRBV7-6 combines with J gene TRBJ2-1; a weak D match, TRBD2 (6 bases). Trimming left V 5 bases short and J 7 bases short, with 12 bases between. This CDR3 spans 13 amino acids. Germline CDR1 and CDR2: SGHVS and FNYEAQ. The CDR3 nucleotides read TGTGCCAGCAGCCGGATCGGGACTAATGAGCAGTTCTTC. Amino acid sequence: CASSRIGTNEQFF.

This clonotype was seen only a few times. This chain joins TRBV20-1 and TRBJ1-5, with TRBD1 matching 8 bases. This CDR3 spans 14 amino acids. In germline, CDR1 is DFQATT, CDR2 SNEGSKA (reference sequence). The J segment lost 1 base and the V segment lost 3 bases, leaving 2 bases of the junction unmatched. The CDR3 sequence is CSARTGVSNQPQHF. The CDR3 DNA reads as TGCAGTGCTAGGACAGGGGTAAGCAATCAGCCCCAGCATTTT.

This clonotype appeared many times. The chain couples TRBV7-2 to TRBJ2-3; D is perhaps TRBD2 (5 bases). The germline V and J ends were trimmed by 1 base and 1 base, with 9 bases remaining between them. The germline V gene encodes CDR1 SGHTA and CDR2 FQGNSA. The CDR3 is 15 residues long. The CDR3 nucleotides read TGTGCCAGCAGCTTAGAGAGCGGCCGCACAGATACGCAGTATTTT. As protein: CASSLESGRTDTQYF. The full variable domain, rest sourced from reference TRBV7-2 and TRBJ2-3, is GAGVSQSPSNKVTEKGKDVELRCDPISGHTALYWYRQSLGQGLEFLIYFQGNSAPDKSGLPSDRFSAERTGGSVSTLTIQRTQQEDSAVYLCASSLESGRTDTQYFGPGTRLTVL.

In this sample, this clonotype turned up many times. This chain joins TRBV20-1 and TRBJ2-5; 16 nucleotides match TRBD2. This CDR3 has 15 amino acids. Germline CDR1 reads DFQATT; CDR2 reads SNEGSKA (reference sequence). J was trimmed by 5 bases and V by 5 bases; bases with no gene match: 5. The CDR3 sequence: CSAGTSGGAGETQYF. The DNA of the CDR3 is TGCAGTGCTGGGACTAGCGGGGGGGCGGGGGAGACCCAGTACTTC.

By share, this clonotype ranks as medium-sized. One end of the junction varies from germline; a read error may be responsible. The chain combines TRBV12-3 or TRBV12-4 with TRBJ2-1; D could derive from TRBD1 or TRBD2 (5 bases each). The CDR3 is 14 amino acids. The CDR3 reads CPTIPGPRGDEQFF. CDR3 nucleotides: TGCCCGACTATTCCGGGACCCCGAGGGGATGAGCAGTTCTTC.

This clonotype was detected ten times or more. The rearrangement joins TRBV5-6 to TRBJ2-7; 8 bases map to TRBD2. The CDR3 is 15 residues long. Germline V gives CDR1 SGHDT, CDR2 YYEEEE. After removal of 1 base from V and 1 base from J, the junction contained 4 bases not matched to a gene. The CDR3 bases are TGTGCCAGCAGCTTGCAAGGCGGGAGGTCCTACGAGCAGTACTTC. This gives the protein CASSLQGGRSYEQYF.

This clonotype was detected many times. CDR3 DNA sequence: TGCAGTGCTAGAGAGGGACAGGGTGTCAATCAGCCCCAGCATTTT. It codes for CSAREGQGVNQPQHF. The rearrangement uses TRBV20-1 and TRBJ1-5, with TRBD1 matching over 9 bases. The CDR3 is made up of 15 amino acids. The germline V gene encodes CDR1 DFQATT and CDR2 SNEGSKA (reference sequence). Losses at the gene ends were 0 bases for V and 3 bases for J; bases not matched to a gene: 3.

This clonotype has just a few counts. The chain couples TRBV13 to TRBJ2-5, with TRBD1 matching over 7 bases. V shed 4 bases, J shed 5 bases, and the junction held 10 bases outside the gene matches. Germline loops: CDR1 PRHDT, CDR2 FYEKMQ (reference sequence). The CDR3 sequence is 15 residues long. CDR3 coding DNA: TGTGCCAGCAGCTCACGACAGGGCCGAGGGGAGACCCAGTACTTC. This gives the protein CASSSRQGRGETQYF.

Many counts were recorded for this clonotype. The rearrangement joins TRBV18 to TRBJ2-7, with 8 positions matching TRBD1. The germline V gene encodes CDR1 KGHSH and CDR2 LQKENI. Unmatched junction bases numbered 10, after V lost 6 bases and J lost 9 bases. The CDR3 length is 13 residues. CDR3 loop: CASSPDRGGVQYF. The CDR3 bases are TGTGCCAGCTCCCCCGACAGGGGTGGAGTGCAGTACTTC. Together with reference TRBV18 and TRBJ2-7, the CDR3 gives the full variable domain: NAGVMQNPRHLVRRRGQEARLRCSPMKGHSHVYWYRQLPEEGLKFMVYLQKENIIDESGMPKERFSAEFPKEGPSILRIQQVVRGDSAAYFCASSPDRGGVQYFGPGTRLTVT.

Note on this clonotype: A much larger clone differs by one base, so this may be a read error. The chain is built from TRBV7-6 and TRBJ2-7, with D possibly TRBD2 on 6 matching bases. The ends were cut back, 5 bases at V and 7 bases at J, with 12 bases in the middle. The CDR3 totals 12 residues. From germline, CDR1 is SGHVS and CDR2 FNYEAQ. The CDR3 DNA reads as TGTGCCAGCAGCGGGACTGGAAAAGAGCAGTACTTC. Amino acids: CASSGTGKEQYF.

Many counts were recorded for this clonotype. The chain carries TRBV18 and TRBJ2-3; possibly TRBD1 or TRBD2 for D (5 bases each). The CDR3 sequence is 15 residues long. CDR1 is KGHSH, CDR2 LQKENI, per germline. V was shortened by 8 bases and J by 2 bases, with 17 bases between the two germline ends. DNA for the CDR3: TGTGCCAGCCGAAGACCCGAGGGGATCACAGATACGCAGTATTTT. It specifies CASRRPEGITDTQYF.

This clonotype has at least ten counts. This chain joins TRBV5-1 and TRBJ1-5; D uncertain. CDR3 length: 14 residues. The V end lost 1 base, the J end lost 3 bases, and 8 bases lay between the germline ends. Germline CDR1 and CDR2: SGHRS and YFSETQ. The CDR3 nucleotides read TGCGCCAGCAGCTTGAGCGGGCCCAATCAGCCCCAGCATTTT. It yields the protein CASSLSGPNQPQHF.

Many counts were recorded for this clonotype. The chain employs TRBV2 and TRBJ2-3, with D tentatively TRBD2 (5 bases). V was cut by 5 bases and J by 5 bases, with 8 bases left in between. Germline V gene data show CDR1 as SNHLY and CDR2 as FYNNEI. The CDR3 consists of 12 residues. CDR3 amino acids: CASSLLEDTQYF. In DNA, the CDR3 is TGTGCCAGCAGTCTACTAGAAGATACGCAGTATTTT. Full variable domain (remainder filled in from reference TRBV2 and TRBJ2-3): EPEVTQTPSHQVTQMGQEVILRCVPISNHLYFYWYRQILGQKVEFLVSFYNNEISEKSEIFDDQFSVERPDGSNFTLKIRSTKLEDSAMYFCASSLLEDTQYFGPGTRLTVL.

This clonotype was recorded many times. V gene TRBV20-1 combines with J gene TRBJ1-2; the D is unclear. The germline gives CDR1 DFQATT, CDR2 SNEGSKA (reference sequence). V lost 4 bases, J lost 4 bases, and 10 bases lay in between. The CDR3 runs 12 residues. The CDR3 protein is CSANRPSYGYTF. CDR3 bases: TGCAGTGCTAACAGACCCTCCTATGGCTACACCTTC.

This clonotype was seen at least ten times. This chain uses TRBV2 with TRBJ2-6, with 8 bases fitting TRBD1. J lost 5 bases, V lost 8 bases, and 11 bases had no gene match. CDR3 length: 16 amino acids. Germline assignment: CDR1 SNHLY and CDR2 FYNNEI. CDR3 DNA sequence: TGTGCCAGCCGAGGGACAGGTGTTTTCAGGGCCAACGTCCTGACTTTC. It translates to CASRGTGVFRANVLTF.

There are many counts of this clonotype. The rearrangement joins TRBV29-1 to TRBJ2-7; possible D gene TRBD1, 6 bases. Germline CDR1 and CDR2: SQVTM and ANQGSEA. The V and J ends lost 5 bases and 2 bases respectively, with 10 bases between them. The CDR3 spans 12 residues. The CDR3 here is CSVRGTPYEQYF. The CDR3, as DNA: TGCAGCGTTAGGGGGACCCCCTACGAGCAGTACTTC.

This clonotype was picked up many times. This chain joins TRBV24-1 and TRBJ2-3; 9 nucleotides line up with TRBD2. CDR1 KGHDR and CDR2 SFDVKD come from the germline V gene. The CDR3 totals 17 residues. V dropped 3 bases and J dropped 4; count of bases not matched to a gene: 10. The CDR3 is CATSDIAGATFPDTQYF. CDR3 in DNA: TGTGCCACCAGTGATATAGCGGGGGCCACATTTCCAGATACGCAGTATTTT.

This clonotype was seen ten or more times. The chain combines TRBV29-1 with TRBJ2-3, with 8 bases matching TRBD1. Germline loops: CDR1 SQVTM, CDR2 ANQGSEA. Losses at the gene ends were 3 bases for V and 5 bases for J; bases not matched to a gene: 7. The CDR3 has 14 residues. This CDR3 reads CSVDMTGVVDTQYF. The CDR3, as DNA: TGCAGCGTTGATATGACAGGGGTCGTAGATACGCAGTATTTT.

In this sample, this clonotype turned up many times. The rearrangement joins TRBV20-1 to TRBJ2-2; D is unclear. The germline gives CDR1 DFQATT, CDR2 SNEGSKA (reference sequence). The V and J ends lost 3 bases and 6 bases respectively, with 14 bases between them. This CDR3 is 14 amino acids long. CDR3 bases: TGCAGTGCTAGTCGTGGGGTGATCTCCGGGGAGCTGTTTTTT. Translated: CSASRGVISGELFF.

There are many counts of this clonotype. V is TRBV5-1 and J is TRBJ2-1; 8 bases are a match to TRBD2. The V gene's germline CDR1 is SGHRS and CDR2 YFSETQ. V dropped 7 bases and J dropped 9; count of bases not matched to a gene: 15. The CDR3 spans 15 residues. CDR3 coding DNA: TGCGCCAGCGCCGAAGGGAGCGGGGGTCTTGGTGAGCAGTTCTTC. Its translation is CASAEGSGGLGEQFF.

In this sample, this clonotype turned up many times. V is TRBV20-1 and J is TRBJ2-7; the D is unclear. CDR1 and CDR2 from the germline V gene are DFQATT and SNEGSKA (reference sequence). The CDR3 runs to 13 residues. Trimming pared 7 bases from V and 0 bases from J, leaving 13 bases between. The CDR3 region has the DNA TGCAGTGACCTGGGAACAATCTCCTACGAGCAGTACTTC. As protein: CSDLGTISYEQYF.

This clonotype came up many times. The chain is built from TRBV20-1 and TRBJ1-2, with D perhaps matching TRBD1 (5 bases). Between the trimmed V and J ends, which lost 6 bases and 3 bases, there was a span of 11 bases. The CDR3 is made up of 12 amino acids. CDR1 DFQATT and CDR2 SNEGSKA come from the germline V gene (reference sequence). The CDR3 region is CSALPTDYGYTF. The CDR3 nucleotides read TGCAGTGCCCTACCGACAGACTATGGCTACACCTTC.

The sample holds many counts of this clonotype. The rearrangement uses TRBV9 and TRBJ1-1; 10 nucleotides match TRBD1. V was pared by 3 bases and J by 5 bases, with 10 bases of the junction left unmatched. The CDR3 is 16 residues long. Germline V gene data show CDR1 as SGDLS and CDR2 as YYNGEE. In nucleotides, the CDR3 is TGTGCCAGCAGCGCCCCCGGGACAGGGGTCAATACTGAAGCTTTCTTT. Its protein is CASSAPGTGVNTEAFF.

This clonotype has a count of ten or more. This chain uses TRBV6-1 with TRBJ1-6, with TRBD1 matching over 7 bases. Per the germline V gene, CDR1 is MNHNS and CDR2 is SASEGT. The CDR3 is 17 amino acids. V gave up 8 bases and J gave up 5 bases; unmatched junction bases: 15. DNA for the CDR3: TGTGCCAGCCGCGGAATCGGACAGGTATCGGATAATTCACCCCTCCACTTT. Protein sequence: CASRGIGQVSDNSPLHF.